This TCR beta chain was recorded in a study of shared clonotypes between healthy human individuals. This CDR3 has 15 residues. V lost 3 bases to trimming and J lost 0 bases, with 9 bases between them. Germline V lookup: CDR1 KGHSH, CDR2 LQKENI. Naive-designated CD8 cells lacked CD45RO, were positively enriched for CCR7, and omitted terminally differentiated effector memory CD45RA+ cells. Repertoires were generated with immunoSEQ multiplex PCR, while TCRdb's copy carries only in-frame clones and drops some. The sample lists around 1.9 million clones, more than 85% seen once, with roughly 1.8% in the top ten.

The specimen was naive CD8+ T cells from PBMCs. The TCR comes from a man younger than 35 in good health. Some clones in this sample may be carry-over from other donors' samples. The rearrangement uses TRBV18 and TRBJ2-1; D perhaps matches TRBD2 (6 bases). The CDR3: CASSPGLFSYNEQFF. The CDR3 nucleotides are TGTGCCAGCTCACCGGGACTCTTCTCCTACAATGAGCAGTTCTTC.